Shown below are 11 T cell receptor beta chains from a single sample sequenced in a study of blood T cell repertoires in COVID-19. TCRdb keeps only in-frame clones here, not all; method: immunoSEQ multiplex PCR. In the table there are tens of thousands of clones, 65% to 90% of which are singletons. Sequenced input: peripheral blood. The receptors were gathered from a man aged 50-60 years with COVID-19, enrolled during active disease.

The rearrangement links TRBV28 to TRBJ1-6, with D perhaps TRBD1 (6 bases). V lost 8 bases and J lost 7, with 15 bases in between. The CDR3 is made up of 14 amino acids. Per germline, CDR1 MDHEN and CDR2 SYDVKM. DNA for the CDR3: TGTGCCAGCGTCACCGGGACAAAAAATTCACCCCTCCACTTT. It is translated as CASVTGTKNSPLHF.

The rearrangement links TRBV5-1 to TRBJ2-1; TRBD1 aligns across 8 bases. Germline CDR1 SGHRS, CDR2 YFSETQ. V trimming: 4 bases; J trimming: 3 bases; junction bases outside the gene matches: 3. The CDR3 is 14 residues long. DNA of the CDR3: TGCGCCAGCAGCAATGGACAGGGCTACAATGAGCAGTTCTTC. As protein: CASSNGQGYNEQFF. The variable domain in full, with the rest retrieved from reference TRBV5-1 and TRBJ2-1, is KAGVTQTPRYLIKTRGQQVTLSCSPISGHRSVSWYQQTPGQGLQFLFEYFSETQRNKGNFPGRFSGRQFSNSRSEMNVSTLELGDSALYLCASSNGQGYNEQFFGPGTRLTVL.

This sequence joins TRBV7-6 and TRBJ2-1; no clear D gene. The germline V gene encodes CDR1 SGHVS and CDR2 FNYEAQ. V was shortened by 2 bases and J by 4 bases, with 12 bases between the two germline ends. This CDR3 contains 15 residues. CDR3 loop: CASSLTQNLYNEQFF. CDR3 bases: TGTGCCAGCAGCTTAACACAGAATCTTTACAATGAGCAGTTCTTC. The variable domain in full, with the rest retrieved from reference TRBV7-6 and TRBJ2-1, is GAGVSQSPRYKVTKRGQDVALRCDPISGHVSLYWYRQALGQGPEFLTYFNYEAQQDKSGLPNDRFSAERPEGSISTLTIQRTEQRDSAMYRCASSLTQNLYNEQFFGPGTRLTVL.

The chain joins TRBV3-1 (or the pseudogene TRBV3-2) to TRBJ2-5; TRBD2 matches 9 bases. The CDR3 totals 14 residues. The ends lost 6 bases at V and 2 bases at J; junction bases unmatched: 4. Per germline, CDR1 LGHDT and CDR2 YNNKEL (reference sequence). CDR3 in DNA: TGTGCCAGCAGACCGACTAGCGGACAAGAGACCCAGTACTTC. The encoded protein is CASRPTSGQETQYF.

The rearrangement uses TRBV7-9 and TRBJ2-7, with 7 bases fitting TRBD1. This CDR3 is 15 amino acids long. With V trimmed by 0 bases and J by 6 bases, 8 bases remained unmatched. Germline V lookup: CDR1 SEHNR, CDR2 FQNEAQ (reference sequence). CDR3 sequence: CASSLATRTGVEQYF. CDR3 DNA: TGTGCCAGCAGCTTAGCCACTCGGACAGGCGTCGAGCAGTACTTC. Complete variable domain (other parts from reference TRBV7-9 and TRBJ2-7): DTGVSQNPRHKITKRGQNVTFRCDPISEHNRLYWYRQTLGQGPEFLTYFQNEAQLEKSRLLSDRFSAERPKGSFSTLEIQRTEQGDSAMYLCASSLATRTGVEQYFGPGTRLTVT.

J is TRBJ2-7 and V is TRBV5-1; 7 nucleotides agree with TRBD2. Trimming cost V 4 bases and J 5 bases; bases outside gene matches: 21. The length of the CDR3 is 18 residues. Germline V gives CDR1 SGHRS, CDR2 YFSETQ. The CDR3, as DNA: TGCGCCAGCAGCCCCCTTATTACGGTGGGAGGGCCAAGGAACGAGCAGTACTTC. It specifies CASSPLITVGGPRNEQYF.

The rearrangement uses TRBV7-3 and TRBJ2-2; 9 nucleotides match TRBD1. V trimming: 4 bases; J trimming: 6 bases; junction bases outside the gene matches: 3. Germline V gives CDR1 SGHTA, CDR2 FQGTGA. The CDR3 spans 14 residues. CDR3 coding DNA: TGTGCCAGCAGCTCGGGACAGGGTGCCGGGGAGCTGTTTTTT. Translation: CASSSGQGAGELFF.

The chain combines TRBV15 with TRBJ1-1; perhaps TRBD1 as D (6 bases). This CDR3 contains 13 residues. In germline, CDR1 is LNHNV, CDR2 YYDKDF (reference sequence). V lost 3 bases and J 8 bases, leaving 13 bases between the germline ends. This CDR3 reads CATSSGGAREAFF. The CDR3 DNA reads TGTGCCACCAGCAGCGGGGGGGCGAGGGAAGCTTTCTTT.

The table lists this clone with a count of one. The gene calls are TRBV30 and TRBJ1-1; TRBD1 aligns across 9 bases. With 5 bases clipped from V and 10 bases from J, the junction kept 17 bases outside the gene matches. The CDR3 runs 15 residues. Germline V gives CDR1 GTSNPN, CDR2 SVGIG (reference sequence). CDR3 amino acids: CAWGGAPGQGWIAFF. CDR3 coding DNA: TGTGCCTGGGGGGGGGCTCCGGGACAGGGATGGATAGCTTTCTTT.

In this sample, this clone turned up a few times. CDR3 nucleotides: TGTGCCAGCAGCGCGGGGGGCGGGGAAAGAACGGAGACCCAGTACTTC. Its translation: CASSAGGGERTETQYF. The V gene is TRBV9, the J gene TRBJ2-5; a weak D match, TRBD2 (7 bases). Per germline, CDR1 SGDLS and CDR2 YYNGEE. V was trimmed by 3 bases and J by 5 bases, leaving 20 bases between them. This CDR3 spans 16 amino acids.

The CDR3 DNA sequence: TGTGCCAGTAGTATGGAAAGTTGGACAGCTGACTCTGGAAACACCATATATTTT. It translates to CASSMESWTADSGNTIYF. The chain joins TRBV19 to TRBJ1-3; D possibly corresponds to TRBD1 (6 bases). Per germline, CDR1 LNHDA and CDR2 SQIVND (reference sequence). The V end lost 3 bases, the J end lost 0 bases, and 18 bases lay between the germline ends. The CDR3 loop spans 18 amino acids.